Listed below are T cell receptor beta chains from one sample, sequenced in a study of HIV-infected patients and healthy controls. Using its own MiXCR run on the 5' RACE reads, TCRdb lists one record per CDR3 protein. The sample lists about 64,000 distinct CDR3 sequences, 15% to 20% occurring once. Specimen: CD4+ T cells from blood. The receptors were sampled from a human donor in good health. Each CDR3 is given with its conserved first and last residue. The order of the fields is clone size, V gene, J gene, D gene, CDR3 protein, CDR3 DNA. A D gene is named only where the DNA matches it firmly. Size is omitted from some rows. Given values are once, few, many or a class for expanded clones.

abundance: .; v_gene: TRBV14; j_gene: TRBJ2-3; d_gene: TRBD1; CDR3aa: CASSRTGFLTDTQYF; CDR3nt: TGTGCCAGCAGCCGGACAGGTTTTCTCACAGATACGCAGTATTTT
abundance: few; v_gene: TRBV7-9; j_gene: TRBJ1-4; d_gene: TRBD1; CDR3aa: CASSLEGTGLNEKLFF; CDR3nt: TGTGCCAGCAGCTTAGAGGGGACAGGCCTTAATGAAAAACTGTTTTTT
abundance: .; v_gene: TRBV4-1; j_gene: TRBJ2-3; d_gene: TRBD2; CDR3aa: CASSHSPGLAGVSSTDTQYF; CDR3nt: TGCGCCAGCAGCCACAGCCCCGGACTAGCGGGGGTCTCTAGCACAGATACGCAGTATTTT
abundance: .; v_gene: TRBV20-1; j_gene: TRBJ1-1; d_gene: TRBD1; CDR3aa: CSASPGQGRRWMNTEAFF; CDR3nt: TGCAGTGCTAGCCCCGGACAGGGCAGACGATGGATGAACACTGAAGCTTTCTTT
abundance: .; v_gene: TRBV6-1; j_gene: TRBJ2-7; d_gene: TRBD2; CDR3aa: CASSEESGAAPPYEQYF; CDR3nt: TGTGCCAGCAGTGAAGAAAGCGGGGCCGCACCCCCCTACGAGCAGTACTTC
abundance: few; v_gene: TRBV6-5; j_gene: TRBJ1-1; d_gene: TRBD1; CDR3aa: CASSGLTGDTEAFF; CDR3nt: TGTGCCAGCAGTGGGCTGACAGGGGACACTGAAGCTTTCTTT
abundance: many; v_gene: TRBV5-1; j_gene: TRBJ2-3; d_gene: TRBD1; CDR3aa: CASSLPDRVTDTQYF; CDR3nt: TGCGCCAGCAGCTTACCCGACAGGGTAACAGATACGCAGTATTTT
abundance: many; v_gene: TRBV3-1; j_gene: TRBJ2-2; d_gene: .; CDR3aa: CASSQAGIGGPTGELFF; CDR3nt: TGTGCCAGCAGCCAAGCGGGAATAGGGGGTCCCACCGGGGAGCTGTTTTTT
abundance: many; v_gene: TRBV3-1; j_gene: TRBJ1-1; d_gene: TRBD1; CDR3aa: CASSRKGTGTEAFF; CDR3nt: TGTGCCAGCAGCCGGAAGGGGACAGGCACTGAAGCTTTCTTT
abundance: many; v_gene: TRBV20-1; j_gene: TRBJ1-2; d_gene: TRBD1; CDR3aa: CSARGQGAYGYTF; CDR3nt: TGCAGTGCCCGCGGACAGGGGGCCTATGGCTACACCTTC
abundance: few; v_gene: TRBV30; j_gene: TRBJ2-2; d_gene: .; CDR3aa: CAWSVPPPPLRVGRTGELFF; CDR3nt: TGTGCCTGGAGTGTACCGCCTCCCCCGCTCAGGGTCGGAAGAACCGGGGAGCTGTTTTTT
abundance: .; v_gene: TRBV10-3; j_gene: TRBJ1-2; d_gene: TRBD1; CDR3aa: CAISPGQERTSGYTF; CDR3nt: TGTGCCATCAGCCCGGGACAGGAGAGGACGAGTGGCTACACCTTC
abundance: many; v_gene: TRBV19; j_gene: TRBJ1-6; d_gene: .; CDR3aa: CASSPRDVNNSPLHF; CDR3nt: TGTGCCAGTAGCCCGCGGGACGTAAATAATTCACCCCTCCACTTT
abundance: many; v_gene: TRBV28; j_gene: TRBJ2-7; d_gene: .; CDR3aa: CASSLSGAILKQYF; CDR3nt: TGTGCCAGCAGTTTATCGGGCGCGATTTTAAAGCAGTACTTC
abundance: many; v_gene: TRBV29-1; j_gene: TRBJ2-1; d_gene: TRBD2; CDR3aa: CSVEGTSGWYEQFF; CDR3nt: TGCAGCGTTGAAGGGACTAGCGGGTGGTATGAGCAGTTCTTC
abundance: .; v_gene: TRBV5-5; j_gene: TRBJ2-2; d_gene: .; CDR3aa: CASSFGGAGELFF; CDR3nt: TGTGCCAGCAGCTTTGGTGGTGCCGGGGAGCTGTTTTTT
abundance: few; v_gene: TRBV18; j_gene: TRBJ2-7; d_gene: .; CDR3aa: CASSPLPGNYEQYF; CDR3nt: TGTGCCAGCTCACCTCTCCCTGGGAACTACGAGCAGTACTTC
abundance: .; v_gene: TRBV7-9; j_gene: TRBJ2-3; d_gene: TRBD2; CDR3aa: CASSLAPGLAGREDTQYF; CDR3nt: TGTGCCAGCAGCTTAGCCCCGGGACTAGCGGGGAGAGAAGATACGCAGTATTTT
abundance: few; v_gene: TRBV4-3; j_gene: TRBJ1-2; d_gene: .; CDR3aa: CASSQQRATEGYGYTF; CDR3nt: TGCGCCAGCAGCCAACAAAGGGCCACAGAAGGCTATGGCTACACCTTC
abundance: .; v_gene: TRBV12-3/TRBV12-4; j_gene: TRBJ2-3; d_gene: .; CDR3aa: CASSLDNSGVRGTQYF; CDR3nt: TGTGCCAGCAGTTTAGATAATAGTGGCGTCCGGGGTACGCAGTATTTT
abundance: many; v_gene: TRBV10-1; j_gene: TRBJ1-5; d_gene: .; CDR3aa: CASSANQPQHF; CDR3nt: TGCGCCAGCAGTGCTAATCAGCCCCAGCATTTT
abundance: .; v_gene: TRBV2; j_gene: TRBJ1-1; d_gene: .; CDR3aa: CASSELRGNTEAFF; CDR3nt: TGTGCCAGCAGTGAATTGAGGGGGAACACTGAAGCTTTCTTT
abundance: few; v_gene: TRBV24-1; j_gene: TRBJ2-5; d_gene: TRBD1; CDR3aa: CATSDPTDRAQYF; CDR3nt: TGTGCCACCAGTGACCCTACGGACAGGGCTCAGTACTTC
abundance: .; v_gene: TRBV15; j_gene: TRBJ1-1; d_gene: .; CDR3aa: CATSRPSGQGKNTEAFF; CDR3nt: TGTGCCACCAGCAGACCGAGTGGGCAGGGGAAGAACACTGAAGCTTTCTTT
abundance: few; v_gene: TRBV7-2; j_gene: TRBJ2-1; d_gene: TRBD2; CDR3aa: CASSLTSENEQFF; CDR3nt: TGTGCCAGCAGCTTAACTAGCGAGAATGAGCAGTTCTTC
abundance: .; v_gene: TRBV29-1; j_gene: TRBJ2-5; d_gene: .; CDR3aa: CSVERQEQETQYF; CDR3nt: TGCAGCGTTGAAAGGCAGGAACAAGAGACCCAGTACTTC